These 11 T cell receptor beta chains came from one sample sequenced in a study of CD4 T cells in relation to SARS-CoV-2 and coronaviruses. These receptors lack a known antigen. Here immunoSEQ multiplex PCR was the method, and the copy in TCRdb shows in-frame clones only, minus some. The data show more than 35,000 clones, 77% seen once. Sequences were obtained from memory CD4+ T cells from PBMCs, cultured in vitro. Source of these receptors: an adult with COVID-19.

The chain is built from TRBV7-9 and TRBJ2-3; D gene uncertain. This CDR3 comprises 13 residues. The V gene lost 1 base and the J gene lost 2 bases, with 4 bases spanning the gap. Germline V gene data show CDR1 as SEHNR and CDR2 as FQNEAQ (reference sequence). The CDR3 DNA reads TGTGCCAGCAGCTTAGGTTCCACAGATACGCAGTATTTT. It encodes CASSLGSTDTQYF.

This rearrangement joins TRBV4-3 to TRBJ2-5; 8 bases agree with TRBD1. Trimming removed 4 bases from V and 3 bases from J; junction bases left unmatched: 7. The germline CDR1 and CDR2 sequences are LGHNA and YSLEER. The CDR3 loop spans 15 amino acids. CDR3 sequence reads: CASSPTGTGKETQYF. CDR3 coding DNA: TGCGCCAGCAGCCCAACCGGGACAGGAAAAGAGACCCAGTACTTC.

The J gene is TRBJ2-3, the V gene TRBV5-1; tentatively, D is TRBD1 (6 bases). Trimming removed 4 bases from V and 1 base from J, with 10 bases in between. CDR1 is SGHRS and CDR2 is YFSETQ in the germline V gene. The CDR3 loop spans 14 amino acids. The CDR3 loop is CASSPRQGTDTQYF. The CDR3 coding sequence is TGCGCCAGCAGCCCCAGACAGGGCACAGATACGCAGTATTTT. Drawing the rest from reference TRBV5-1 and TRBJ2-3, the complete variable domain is KAGVTQTPRYLIKTRGQQVTLSCSPISGHRSVSWYQQTPGQGLQFLFEYFSETQRNKGNFPGRFSGRQFSNSRSEMNVSTLELGDSALYLCASSPRQGTDTQYFGPGTRLTVL.

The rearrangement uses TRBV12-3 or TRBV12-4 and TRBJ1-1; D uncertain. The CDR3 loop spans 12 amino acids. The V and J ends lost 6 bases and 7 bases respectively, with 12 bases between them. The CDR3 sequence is CASSPINREAFF. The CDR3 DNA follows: TGTGCCAGCAGCCCAATAAACCGTGAAGCTTTCTTT.

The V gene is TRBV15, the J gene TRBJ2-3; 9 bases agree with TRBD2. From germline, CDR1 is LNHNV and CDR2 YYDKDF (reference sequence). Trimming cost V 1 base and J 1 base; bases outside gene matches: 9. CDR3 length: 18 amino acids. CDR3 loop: CATSRGRSASGGTDTQYF. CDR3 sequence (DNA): TGTGCCACCAGCAGAGGCCGTTCCGCTAGCGGGGGCACAGATACGCAGTATTTT.

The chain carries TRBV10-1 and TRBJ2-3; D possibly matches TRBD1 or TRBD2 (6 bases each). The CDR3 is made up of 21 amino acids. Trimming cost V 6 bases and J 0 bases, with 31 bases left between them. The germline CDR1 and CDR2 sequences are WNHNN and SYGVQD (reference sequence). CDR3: CASRVITRGSIGGTSTDTQYF. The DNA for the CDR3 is TGCGCCAGCAGGGTAATCACAAGAGGGTCTATAGGGGGGACTAGCACAGATACGCAGTATTTT.

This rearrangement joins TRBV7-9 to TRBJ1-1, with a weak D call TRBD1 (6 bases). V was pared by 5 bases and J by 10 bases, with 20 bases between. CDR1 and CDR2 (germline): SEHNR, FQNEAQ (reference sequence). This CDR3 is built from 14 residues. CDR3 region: CASSEDNWGHGAFF. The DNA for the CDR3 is TGTGCCAGCAGCGAGGACAACTGGGGGCATGGAGCTTTCTTT. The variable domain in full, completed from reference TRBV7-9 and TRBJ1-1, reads DTGVSQNPRHKITKRGQNVTFRCDPISEHNRLYWYRQTLGQGPEFLTYFQNEAQLEKSRLLSDRFSAERPKGSFSTLEIQRTEQGDSAMYLCASSEDNWGHGAFFGQGTRLTVV.

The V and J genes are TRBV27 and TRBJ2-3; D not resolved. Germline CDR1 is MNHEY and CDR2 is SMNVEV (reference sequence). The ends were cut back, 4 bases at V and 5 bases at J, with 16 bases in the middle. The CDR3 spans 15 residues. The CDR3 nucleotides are TGTGCCAGCAGTTCTCGACACCCTATTGTAGATACGCAGTATTTT. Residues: CASSSRHPIVDTQYF.

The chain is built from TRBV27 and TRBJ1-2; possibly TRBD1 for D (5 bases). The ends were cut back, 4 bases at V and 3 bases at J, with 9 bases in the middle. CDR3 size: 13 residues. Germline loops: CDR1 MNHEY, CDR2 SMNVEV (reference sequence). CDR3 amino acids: CASSSQGYYGYTF. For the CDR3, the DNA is TGTGCCAGCAGTTCCCAGGGTTACTATGGCTACACCTTC.

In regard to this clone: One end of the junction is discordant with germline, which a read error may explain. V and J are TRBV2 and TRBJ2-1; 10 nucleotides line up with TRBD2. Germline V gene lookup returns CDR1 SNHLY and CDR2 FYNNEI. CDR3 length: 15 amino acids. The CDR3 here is CASREASGSYDEQFF. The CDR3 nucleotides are TGTGCCAGCAGAGAAGCTAGCGGGAGTTACGATGAGCAGTTCTTC.

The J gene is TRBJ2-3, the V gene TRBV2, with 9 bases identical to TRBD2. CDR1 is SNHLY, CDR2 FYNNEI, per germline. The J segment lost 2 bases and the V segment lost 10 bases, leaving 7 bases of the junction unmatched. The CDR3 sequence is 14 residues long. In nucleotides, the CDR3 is TGTGCCATCATCCTAGCGGGGCTCACAGATACGCAGTATTTT. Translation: CAIILAGLTDTQYF.